The 12 T cell receptor beta chains given below trace back to one sample, sequenced in a study of T-cell reconstitution after alpha-beta-depleted transplantation in children. Molecular barcoding with unique molecular identifiers was used for the TCRbeta library. TCRdb reanalysed the PCR reads using MiXCR and keeps one entry per CDR3 protein. The repertoire holds 550,000 to 800,000 distinct CDR3 sequences, around 13% seen once, with around 0.76% in the top ten. The sequencing here drew on PBMCs, taken before TCRalphabeta/CD19-depleted stem cell transplant. The source is a girl between 2 and 10 years old with congenital amegakaryocytic thrombocytopenia, due to receive a stem cell transplant.

This clonotype has ten or more counts. V usage is TRBV6-5 and J usage is TRBJ1-3; no reliable D call. Germline-derived CDR1 and CDR2 are MNHEY and SVGAGI. The CDR3 length is 18 residues. Trimming shortened V by 0 bases and J by 0 bases, and 15 bases separated the two germline ends. CDR3 bases: TGTGCCAGCAGTTACTCTTTGATCCGGGCCAACTCTGGAAACACCATATATTTT. Translation: CASSYSLIRANSGNTIYF.

This clonotype has only one observation. The chain is built from TRBV7-2 and TRBJ1-2; D is undetermined. Germline V CDR1 and CDR2: SGHTA, FQGNSA. The V end was cut by 0 bases, the J end by 2 bases, with 10 bases between. The CDR3 totals 15 residues. This CDR3 reads CASSLAGVGNYGYTF. The CDR3 DNA reads TGTGCCAGCAGCTTAGCTGGGGTAGGAAACTATGGCTACACCTTC.

This clonotype occurred many times. The V call is TRBV20-1, the J call TRBJ2-7, with 9 bases matching TRBD2. Germline loops: CDR1 DFQATT, CDR2 SNEGSKA (reference sequence). There are 14 residues in the CDR3. J was trimmed by 3 bases and V by 5 bases; bases with no gene match: 8. CDR3 sequence reads: CSAFRLADNYEQYF. The DNA of the CDR3 is TGCAGTGCTTTCCGACTAGCGGATAACTACGAGCAGTACTTC.

This clonotype was recorded at least ten times. The rearrangement uses TRBV6-1 and TRBJ1-3; maybe TRBD1 (6 bases). The ends were cut back, 8 bases at V and 5 bases at J, with 16 bases in the middle. This CDR3 has 14 amino acids. The germline V gene encodes CDR1 MNHNS and CDR2 SASEGT. The CDR3 here is CASSRGARRNTIYF. The CDR3 DNA is TGTGCCAGCTCGCGGGGGGCCCGTCGAAACACCATATATTTT.

CDR3 region: CASSQDLVGGGNEQFF. CDR3 DNA: TGCGCCAGCAGCCAAGATCTTGTGGGAGGGGGGAATGAGCAGTTCTTC. The chain uses TRBV4-1 and TRBJ2-1; TRBD2 is a possible D gene (7 bases). This CDR3 is built from 16 residues. The V end lost 0 bases, the J end lost 7 bases, and 16 bases lay between the germline ends. Looked up from germline, CDR1 is MGHRA and CDR2 is YSYEKL.

The rearrangement joins TRBV5-1 to TRBJ2-5; a possible D gene is TRBD1 (5 bases). The CDR3 extends over 13 amino acids. Germline CDR1 is SGHRS and CDR2 is YFSETQ. V was cut by 5 bases and J by 3 bases, with 11 bases left in between. The CDR3 DNA sequence: TGCGCCAGCAGTTCGGGCAGGGAAGAGACCCAGTACTTC. This gives the protein CASSSGREETQYF. Looking up the rest from reference TRBV5-1 and TRBJ2-5 gives the full variable domain: KAGVTQTPRYLIKTRGQQVTLSCSPISGHRSVSWYQQTPGQGLQFLFEYFSETQRNKGNFPGRFSGRQFSNSRSEMNVSTLELGDSALYLCASSSGREETQYFGPGTRLLVL.

This clonotype was counted ten times or more. The chain uses TRBV9 and TRBJ2-2; 10 bases map to TRBD2. The germline V gene has CDR1 SGDLS and CDR2 YYNGEE. V trimming: 4 bases; J trimming: 2 bases; junction bases outside the gene matches: 2. This CDR3 contains 15 residues. CDR3 loop: CASSIAGGNTGELFF. CDR3 coding DNA: TGTGCCAGCAGCATAGCGGGAGGCAACACCGGGGAGCTGTTTTTT.

Many counts were recorded for this clonotype. The genes are TRBV5-1 and TRBJ1-4; maybe TRBD1 (5 bases). The germline V and J ends were trimmed by 0 bases and 8 bases, with 14 bases remaining between them. CDR1 SGHRS and CDR2 YFSETQ come from the germline V gene. The CDR3 runs 15 residues. The CDR3 region is CASSLVTGEFEKLFF. The CDR3 DNA follows: TGCGCCAGCAGCTTGGTAACGGGGGAATTCGAAAAACTGTTTTTT.

The chain is built from TRBV6-5 and TRBJ2-3; 11 bases match TRBD2. The trim removed 4 bases at V and 6 bases at J, leaving 12 bases unmatched. The CDR3 spans 17 residues. The germline gives CDR1 MNHEY, CDR2 SVGAGI. The CDR3 nucleotides are TGTGCCAGCAGTTCAAGAACTAGCGGGAGTTGGTCGGATACGCAGTATTTT. It yields the protein CASSSRTSGSWSDTQYF.

In DNA, the CDR3 is TGCAGTGCTAGAGATCGGTTACTAGCGGGAGGTCACACCGGGGAGCTGTTTTTT. Translated, it gives CSARDRLLAGGHTGELFF. The chain combines TRBV20-1 with TRBJ2-2; 12 bases align to TRBD2. V lost 0 bases to trimming and J lost 3 bases; unmatched junction nucleotides: 8. CDR3 length equals 18 residues. CDR1 DFQATT and CDR2 SNEGSKA come from the germline V gene (reference sequence).

This clonotype was picked up many times. The chain combines TRBV20-1 with TRBJ2-3, with D possibly called TRBD1 or TRBD2 (6 bases each). The CDR3 spans 18 residues. Looked up from germline, CDR1 is DFQATT and CDR2 is SNEGSKA (reference sequence). Trimming left V 1 base short and J 5 bases short, with 25 bases between. The CDR3 nucleotides read TGCAGTGCTAGAGTCCTGGGGGATCCCGGGGGCGCAGGAGATACGCAGTATTTT. This encodes CSARVLGDPGGAGDTQYF.

In this sample, this clonotype turned up many times. The gene calls are TRBV5-1 and TRBJ2-1; no definite D call. CDR1 and CDR2 (germline): SGHRS, YFSETQ. This CDR3 spans 14 amino acids. Trimming cost V 3 bases and J 6 bases, with 13 bases left between them. CDR3: CASSSSISANEQFF. The CDR3 DNA is TGCGCCAGCAGCTCATCCATTTCCGCCAATGAGCAGTTCTTC. The variable domain in full, completed from reference TRBV5-1 and TRBJ2-1, reads KAGVTQTPRYLIKTRGQQVTLSCSPISGHRSVSWYQQTPGQGLQFLFEYFSETQRNKGNFPGRFSGRQFSNSRSEMNVSTLELGDSALYLCASSSSISANEQFFGPGTRLTVL.